The next 15 T cell receptor beta chains were all read from a single sample in a study of identical twins. One entry per CDR3 protein results from TCRdb running MiXCR on the 5' RACE reads. There are hundreds of thousands of distinct CDR3 sequences in the sample; about 8.3% occur only once, and less than 2.5% lies in the top ten. The same data also went into a second study, on yellow fever vaccine responses in identical twins.

Sequencing was carried out using memory (CD45RO+) T cells sorted from blood. The receptors here all came from a young woman in good health.

The sample holds many counts of this clonotype. The chain is built from TRBV12-3 or TRBV12-4 and TRBJ2-7, with TRBD1 matching over 11 bases. V was clipped by 6 bases and J by 4 bases; unmatched bases: 8. This CDR3 has 15 amino acids. For the CDR3, the DNA is TGTGCCAGCAGCTACATCCGGGACAGGGGGTACGAGCAGTACTTC. Protein product: CASSYIRDRGYEQYF.

This clonotype was recorded many times. The chain has TRBV28 and TRBJ2-7, with a tentative D call TRBD2 (6 bases). Trimming stripped 6 bases from V and 0 bases from J, with 27 bases between. The CDR3 spans 19 residues. Looked up from germline, CDR1 is MDHEN and CDR2 is SYDVKM. CDR3: CASSPSWWASGASSYEQYF. CDR3 in DNA: TGTGCCAGCAGCCCTTCGTGGTGGGCATCGGGAGCGAGCTCCTACGAGCAGTACTTC.

Many counts were recorded for this clonotype. J is TRBJ2-1 and V is TRBV12-3 or TRBV12-4; 8 nucleotides match TRBD1. The trim removed 6 bases at V and 3 bases at J, leaving 7 bases unmatched. This CDR3 spans 15 amino acids. In nucleotides, the CDR3 is TGTGCCAGCAGCCGGACAGGGTCGGACTACAATGAGCAGTTCTTC. It specifies CASSRTGSDYNEQFF.

This clonotype was recorded at least ten times. The chain recombines TRBV25-1 with TRBJ2-7; D is ambiguous. This CDR3 is built from 11 residues. Germline-derived CDR1 and CDR2 are MGHDK and SYGVNS. V shed 4 bases and J shed 3 bases, with 4 bases lying between them. CDR3 residues: CASSGSYEQYF. CDR3 sequence (DNA): TGTGCCAGCAGTGGCAGCTACGAGCAGTACTTC.

This clonotype has a handful of counts. The rearrangement joins TRBV3-1 to TRBJ1-4; D unresolved. V was pared by 6 bases and J by 0 bases, with 23 bases between. The germline V gene encodes CDR1 LGHDT and CDR2 YNNKEL (reference sequence). The CDR3 runs 19 residues. The CDR3: CASRRNSQPDGATNEKLFF. The CDR3 DNA follows: TGTGCCAGCAGGCGCAATAGCCAACCCGACGGTGCAACTAATGAAAAACTGTTTTTT.

This clonotype was seen only a few times. This chain uses TRBV27 with TRBJ2-7, with TRBD2 matching over 11 bases. The CDR3 runs 15 residues. CDR1 is MNHEY and CDR2 is SMNVEV in the germline V gene (reference sequence). The V segment lost 6 bases and the J segment 2 bases; nucleotides outside the gene matches: 6. CDR3 in DNA: TGTGCCAGCAGGATTAGCGGGAGGGCCCCCTACGAGCAGTACTTC. Its translation: CASRISGRAPYEQYF.

This clonotype was found a few times. One end of the junction fails to match germline, which may point to a read error. The chain is built from TRBV7-3 and TRBJ2-5; D is possibly TRBD1 (6 bases). Germline CDR1 SGHTA, CDR2 FQGTGA. CDR3 length equals 13 residues. The CDR3 loop is CASSVTGKETQYF. The CDR3 DNA follows: TGTGCCAGCAGCGTAACAGGGAAAGAGACCCAGTACTTC.

The V gene is TRBV28, the J gene TRBJ2-7; 7 nucleotides line up with TRBD1. After removal of 4 bases from V and 3 bases from J, the junction contained 12 bases not matched to a gene. Germline V CDR1 and CDR2: MDHEN, SYDVKM. The CDR3 spans 16 residues. CDR3 in amino acids: CASSYLARDSHYEQYF. The CDR3 coding sequence is TGTGCCAGCAGTTATCTGGCCCGGGACAGTCACTACGAGCAGTACTTC.

This clonotype was detected a few times. J is TRBJ2-7 and V is TRBV20-1; possibly TRBD2 for D (6 bases). With 2 bases removed from V and 2 bases from J, the gap between germline ends came to 13 bases. The CDR3 loop spans 14 amino acids. Germline CDR1 is DFQATT and CDR2 is SNEGSKA (reference sequence). The CDR3 sequence is CSARTGERTYEQYV. The CDR3 DNA reads as TGCAGTGCTAGAACGGGGGAAAGAACCTACGAGCAGTACGTC.

V gene TRBV5-1 combines with J gene TRBJ1-1, with D maybe TRBD1 (5 bases). Trimming removed 5 bases from V and 7 bases from J, with 12 bases in between. Germline-derived CDR1 and CDR2 are SGHRS and YFSETQ. CDR3 length equals 12 residues. CDR3 coding DNA: TGCGCCAGCAGTCCAGACAGAATTGAAGCTTTCTTT. Protein sequence: CASSPDRIEAFF.

V gene TRBV6-1 combines with J gene TRBJ2-1; tentative D call: TRBD1 (7 bases). The CDR3 sequence is 15 residues long. V shed 2 bases and J shed 3 bases, with 11 bases lying between them. The germline V gene encodes CDR1 MNHNS and CDR2 SASEGT. The CDR3 is CASSENQGGYNEQFF. CDR3 bases: TGTGCCAGCAGTGAAAACCAGGGGGGCTACAATGAGCAGTTCTTC.

The rearrangement uses TRBV19 and TRBJ1-2, with D unclear. The CDR3 has 13 amino acids. Between the trimmed V and J ends, which lost 7 bases and 2 bases, there was a span of 11 bases. CDR1 is LNHDA, CDR2 SQIVND, per germline (reference sequence). This CDR3 is CASTFAENYGYTF. In DNA form, the CDR3 reads TGTGCCAGTACTTTCGCCGAAAACTATGGCTACACCTTC.

The rearrangement uses TRBV3-1 and TRBJ1-1; 7 nucleotides line up with TRBD1. The CDR3 is made up of 16 amino acids. V was pared by 3 bases and J by 1 base, with 8 bases of the junction left unmatched. The germline gives CDR1 LGHDT, CDR2 YNNKEL (reference sequence). CDR3 region: CASSHRVQGRNTEAFF. For the CDR3, the DNA is TGTGCCAGCAGCCACCGGGTACAGGGGCGGAACACTGAAGCTTTCTTT.

V usage is TRBV5-1 and J usage is TRBJ1-1; D is unclear. CDR3 length: 13 amino acids. CDR1 and CDR2 from the germline V gene are SGHRS and YFSETQ. V gave up 1 base and J gave up 4 bases, with 8 bases separating them. CDR3 in amino acids: CASSLLAGTEAFF. CDR3 nucleotides: TGCGCCAGCAGCTTGTTGGCGGGCACTGAAGCTTTCTTT.

The genes are TRBV20-1 and TRBJ1-1; D is unclear. Germline V lookup: CDR1 DFQATT, CDR2 SNEGSKA (reference sequence). There are 13 residues in the CDR3. Trimming pared 2 bases from V and 1 base from J, leaving 8 bases between. The CDR3 here is CSARREPNTEAFF. DNA of the CDR3: TGCAGTGCTAGAAGGGAGCCGAACACTGAAGCTTTCTTT.